The 12 T cell receptor beta chains presented below share a single source sample, sequenced in a study of T cell responses to AZD1222 COVID-19 vaccine. Data came from immunoSEQ multiplex PCR; TCRdb stores just in-frame clones and leaves some out. This table holds approximately 89,000 clones, approximately 90% found once. The material sequenced was peripheral blood, taken 28 days after the second AZD1222 dose. These TCRs come from an adult who received the AZD1222 COVID-19 vaccine.

For the CDR3, the DNA is TGTGCCAGTGCGACAGGGGGGCCCTACAATGAGCAGTTCTTC. Residues: CASATGGPYNEQFF. The chain links TRBV19 to TRBJ2-1; TRBD1 aligns across 9 bases. Germline values: CDR1 LNHDA, CDR2 SQIVND (reference sequence). Unmatched junction bases numbered 4, after V lost 8 bases and J lost 2 bases. CDR3 length: 14 residues. The complete variable domain, with remaining parts taken from reference TRBV19 and TRBJ2-1, reads DGGITQSPKYLFRKEGQNVTLSCEQNLNHDAMYWYRQDPGQGLRLIYYSQIVNDFQKGDIAEGYSVSREKKESFPLTVTSAQKNPTAFYLCASATGGPYNEQFFGPGTRLTVL.

This chain connects TRBV27 to TRBJ1-5; D gene ambiguous. Germline-derived CDR1 and CDR2 are MNHEY and SMNVEV (reference sequence). V was trimmed by 5 bases and J by 0 bases, leaving 11 bases between them. The CDR3 spans 15 residues. CDR3 residues: CASSLVSDSNQPQHF. CDR3 DNA sequence: TGTGCCAGCAGTCTAGTTTCTGATAGCAATCAGCCCCAGCATTTT.

The J gene is TRBJ1-2, the V gene TRBV5-6; perhaps TRBD1 as D (6 bases). Germline V gene sequence: CDR1 SGHDT, CDR2 YYEEEE. This CDR3 contains 14 residues. The V gene lost 4 bases and the J gene lost 5 bases, with 15 bases spanning the gap. The CDR3 protein is CASSADSKSYGYTF. CDR3 nucleotides: TGTGCCAGCAGCGCGGACAGCAAATCTTATGGCTACACCTTC.

The chain recombines TRBV11-3 with TRBJ2-2; D call uncertain. Germline assignment: CDR1 SGHNT and CDR2 YENEEA. There are 13 residues in the CDR3. Trimming cost V 0 bases and J 9 bases, with 8 bases left between them. The CDR3 sequence is CASSLDESRELFF. CDR3 nucleotides: TGTGCCAGCAGCTTAGATGAATCCAGGGAGCTGTTTTTT.

This clone was recorded only once. V and J are TRBV5-6 and TRBJ1-2; D is perhaps TRBD1 (6 bases). V lost 7 bases, J lost 3 bases, and 10 bases lay in between. Germline CDR1 SGHDT, CDR2 YYEEEE. The CDR3 sequence is 12 residues long. CDR3 region: CASGEGDYGYTF. As DNA, the CDR3 is TGTGCCAGCGGTGAGGGGGACTATGGCTACACCTTC.

The rearrangement uses TRBV11-3 and TRBJ2-1, with 8 bases aligning to TRBD2. Germline V gene sequence: CDR1 SGHNT, CDR2 YENEEA. Unmatched junction bases numbered 8, after V lost 5 bases and J lost 5 bases. This CDR3 comprises 15 residues. The CDR3 coding sequence is TGTGCCAGCAGCCCCCGAAATAGCGGGGACAATGAGCAGTTCTTC. This encodes CASSPRNSGDNEQFF.

This clone was seen a few times. This sequence joins TRBV19 and TRBJ2-7; unclear D gene. Trimming removed 4 bases from V and 0 bases from J, with 10 bases in between. CDR3 length equals 14 residues. Per the germline V gene, CDR1 is LNHDA and CDR2 is SQIVND (reference sequence). The chain's CDR3 is CASSTYLASYEQYF. The CDR3 nucleotides read TGTGCCAGTAGTACTTACTTAGCCTCCTACGAGCAGTACTTC. The whole variable domain, remainder taken from reference TRBV19 and TRBJ2-7, is DGGITQSPKYLFRKEGQNVTLSCEQNLNHDAMYWYRQDPGQGLRLIYYSQIVNDFQKGDIAEGYSVSREKKESFPLTVTSAQKNPTAFYLCASSTYLASYEQYFGPGTRLTVT.

This chain joins TRBV24-1 and TRBJ1-2; D is undetermined. The CDR3 extends over 14 amino acids. V shed 4 bases and J shed 4 bases, with 12 bases lying between them. Germline lookup yields CDR1 KGHDR and CDR2 SFDVKD. The CDR3: CATSDPRGIYGYTF. As DNA, the CDR3 is TGTGCCACCAGTGACCCAAGAGGGATCTATGGCTACACCTTC.

The chain links TRBV19 to TRBJ1-2; the D gene is possibly TRBD1 (6 bases). The CDR3 runs 18 residues. V lost 3 bases and J lost 8, with 28 bases in between. Germline V gene sequence: CDR1 LNHDA, CDR2 SQIVND (reference sequence). Written as DNA, the CDR3 is TGTGCCAGTAGTATCCATACCCTCATACAGGGAGAAGCTAAAGGCTACACCTTC. Its protein is CASSIHTLIQGEAKGYTF.

The V gene is TRBV4-3, the J gene TRBJ1-2; no firm D call. Trimming cost V 0 bases and J 1 base, with 6 bases left between them. Germline V gives CDR1 LGHNA, CDR2 YSLEER. The CDR3 is made up of 14 amino acids. CDR3 region: CASSQERDNYGYTF. The CDR3 DNA is TGCGCCAGCAGCCAAGAACGGGATAACTATGGCTACACCTTC.

The rearrangement links TRBV3-1 (or the pseudogene TRBV3-2) to TRBJ1-6, with D tentatively TRBD1 (5 bases). Per germline, CDR1 LGHDT and CDR2 YNNKEL (reference sequence). The CDR3 is 14 amino acids. V lost 1 base and J 8 bases, leaving 9 bases between the germline ends. The CDR3 loop is CASSQGSGHSPLHF. CDR3 DNA: TGTGCCAGCAGCCAAGGATCGGGGCATTCACCCCTCCACTTT.

The chain carries TRBV5-4 and TRBJ2-5; possible D gene TRBD2, 6 bases. The germline CDR1 and CDR2 sequences are SGHNT and YYREEE (reference sequence). V dropped 0 bases and J dropped 7 bases, with 10 bases sitting between them. The CDR3 runs to 13 residues. The CDR3 region is CASSLEDGGTQYF. The CDR3 DNA follows: TGTGCCAGCAGCTTGGAGGACGGGGGGACCCAGTACTTC.